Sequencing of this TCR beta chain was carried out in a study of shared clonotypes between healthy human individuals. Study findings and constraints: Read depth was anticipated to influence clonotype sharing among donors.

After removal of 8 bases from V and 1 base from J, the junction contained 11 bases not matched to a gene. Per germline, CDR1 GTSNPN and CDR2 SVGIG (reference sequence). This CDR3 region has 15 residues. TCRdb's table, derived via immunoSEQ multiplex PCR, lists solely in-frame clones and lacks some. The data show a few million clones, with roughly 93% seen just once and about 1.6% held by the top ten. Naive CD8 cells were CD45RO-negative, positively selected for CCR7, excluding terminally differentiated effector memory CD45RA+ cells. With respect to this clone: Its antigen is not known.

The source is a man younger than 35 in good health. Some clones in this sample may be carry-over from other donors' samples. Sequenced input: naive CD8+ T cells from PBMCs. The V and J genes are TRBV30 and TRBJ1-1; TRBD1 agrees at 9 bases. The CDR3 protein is CALTGTGKWNTEAFF. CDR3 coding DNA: TGTGCCCTCACCGGGACAGGGAAGTGGAACACTGAAGCTTTCTTT.